These 26 T cell receptor beta chains were sequenced from one sample in a study of blood T cell repertoires in COVID-19 (dated by TCRdb to the early 2020s). The method was the immunoSEQ multiplex PCR assay. Held by TCRdb, this immuneACCESS table contains in-frame sequences only and omits some clones. Under half of the omission traces to an unresolved V gene where checked; the cause of the rest is unknown. The sample table lists about 190,000 clones, under 80% of them with a count of one. Roughly 12% of the sample rests with the top ten. Sequencing used peripheral blood. Source of these receptors: a man aged 45-60 years who had recovered from COVID-19.

The rearrangement links TRBV11-3 to TRBJ2-6; D possibly corresponds to TRBD1 (5 bases). CDR1 and CDR2 (germline): SGHNT, YENEEA. CDR3 length equals 17 residues. V was trimmed by 5 bases and J by 0 bases, leaving 14 bases between them. The CDR3 spells CASSPRQGRSGANVLTF. CDR3 in DNA: TGTGCCAGCAGCCCCAGGCAGGGCCGCTCTGGGGCCAACGTCCTGACTTTC.

V and J are TRBV7-9 and TRBJ2-5; 8 nucleotides align to TRBD2. This CDR3 contains 15 residues. Germline V CDR1 and CDR2: SEHNR, FQNEAQ (reference sequence). Trimming cost V 5 bases and J 5 bases; bases outside gene matches: 10. CDR3 in DNA: TGTGCCAGCAGCAATAGCGGGACTAGACAGGAGACCCAGTACTTC. It codes for CASSNSGTRQETQYF.

The CDR3 region has the DNA TGTGCCAGCAGCTTAGAAGAGCACCGGGACATCTCTGGAAACACCATATATTTT. Protein: CASSLEEHRDISGNTIYF. V usage is TRBV7-4 and J usage is TRBJ1-3, with a possible D match to TRBD1 (6 bases). Trimming cost V 1 base and J 0 bases, with 16 bases left between them. CDR3 length: 18 residues. Germline V gene lookup returns CDR1 SGHVT and CDR2 SQSDAQ.

J is TRBJ2-3 and V is TRBV10-1, with 7 nucleotides matching TRBD1. CDR3 length equals 13 residues. The J segment lost 8 bases and the V segment lost 7 bases, leaving 9 bases of the junction unmatched. CDR1 is WNHNN and CDR2 is SYGVQD in the germline V gene (reference sequence). The CDR3 nucleotides read TGCGCCAGCACGGCTGACAGGGTTGGTACGCAGTATTTT. It translates to CASTADRVGTQYF.

The V call is TRBV29-1, the J call TRBJ1-3, with D tentatively TRBD1 (5 bases). V was trimmed by 2 bases and J by 0 bases, leaving 14 bases between them. The CDR3 spans 16 residues. Per the germline V gene, CDR1 is SQVTM and CDR2 is ANQGSEA. The CDR3 sequence is CSVELRGSNSGNTIYF. CDR3 DNA: TGCAGCGTTGAATTGCGGGGGTCGAACTCTGGAAACACCATATATTTT. The full variable domain, with the rest looked up from reference TRBV29-1 and TRBJ1-3, is SAVISQKPSRDICQRGTSLTIQCQVDSQVTMMFWYRQQPGQSLTLIATANQGSEATYESGFVIDKFPISRPNLTFSTLTVSNMSPEDSSIYLCSVELRGSNSGNTIYFGEGSWLTVV.

This clone has only a few counts. The V call is TRBV6-5, the J call TRBJ2-1, with D perhaps matching TRBD2 (5 bases). Per germline, CDR1 MNHEY and CDR2 SVGAGI. The CDR3 spans 13 residues. V lost 6 bases and J 5 bases, leaving 11 bases between the germline ends. DNA of the CDR3: TGTGCCAGCAGCAATTCGAGGGACAATGAGCAGTTCTTC. The encoded protein is CASSNSRDNEQFF.

This chain links TRBV7-9 with TRBJ2-2; 7 bases map to TRBD1. J gave up 5 bases and V 5 bases, and 5 bases lay outside the gene matches. CDR3 length: 14 residues. Germline values: CDR1 SEHNR, CDR2 FQNEAQ (reference sequence). The CDR3 DNA reads as TGTGCCAGCAGCCTTGGGACAGAAACCGGGGAGCTGTTTTTT. Its protein product is CASSLGTETGELFF.

Points on this clone: This may arise from a read error, as a much more abundant clone is one base away. The rearrangement links TRBV30 to TRBJ1-6; D remains unclear. CDR3 size: 10 residues. V was trimmed by 5 bases and J by 14 bases, leaving 10 bases between them. In germline, CDR1 is GTSNPN, CDR2 SVGIG (reference sequence). The CDR3 region is CAWERRALHF. The CDR3 DNA reads TGTGCCTGGGAGAGACGGGCCCTCCACTTT.

V usage is TRBV3-1 (or the pseudogene TRBV3-2) and J usage is TRBJ2-7, with D unclear. The CDR3 runs to 13 residues. Trimming cost V 4 bases and J 5 bases, with 12 bases left between them. Germline V gene lookup returns CDR1 LGHDT and CDR2 YNNKEL (reference sequence). The CDR3 reads CASSRGSLHEQYF. The CDR3 DNA follows: TGTGCCAGCAGCCGAGGTAGTTTACACGAGCAGTACTTC.

This clone was found once. The chain links TRBV5-5 to TRBJ1-5; D is perhaps TRBD1 (6 bases). Germline V gives CDR1 SGHKS, CDR2 YYEKEE (reference sequence). The V end lost 4 bases, the J end lost 0 bases, and 14 bases lay between the germline ends. The CDR3 loop spans 16 amino acids. CDR3 sequence (DNA): TGTGCCAGCAGCCTAGCAGGGGACTATAGCAATCAGCCCCAGCATTTT. This codes for CASSLAGDYSNQPQHF.

The chain uses TRBV4-2 and TRBJ2-7; D is undetermined. This CDR3 contains 15 residues. CDR1 and CDR2 (germline): LGHNA, YNFKEQ. V shed 3 bases and J shed 2 bases, with 14 bases lying between them. The CDR3 DNA reads as TGTGCCAGCAGCCACTTAAAAGACTTCACCTACGAGCAGTACTTC. The encoded protein is CASSHLKDFTYEQYF.

This clone was counted many times. The chain recombines TRBV15 with TRBJ2-7; D is possibly TRBD2 (5 bases). The V end was cut by 0 bases, the J end by 11 bases, with 14 bases between. This CDR3 has 13 amino acids. In germline, CDR1 is LNHNV, CDR2 YYDKDF (reference sequence). CDR3 residues: CATSREGESGEYF. The CDR3 nucleotides read TGTGCCACCAGCAGAGAAGGTGAGAGCGGCGAGTACTTC.

This clone was detected once. The J gene is TRBJ2-4, the V gene TRBV18; 7 nucleotides match TRBD2. With V trimmed by 2 bases and J by 1 base, 5 bases remained unmatched. Germline V gives CDR1 KGHSH, CDR2 LQKENI. The CDR3 spans 16 residues. This chain's CDR3 is CASSPNNGGAKNIQYF. The CDR3 DNA reads as TGTGCCAGCTCACCAAATAACGGGGGGGCCAAAAACATTCAGTACTTC.

The chain uses TRBV7-3 and TRBJ2-1, with D possibly TRBD1 on 6 matching bases. This CDR3 has 19 residues. V shed 0 bases and J shed 3 bases, with 21 bases lying between them. Germline loops: CDR1 SGHTA, CDR2 FQGTGA. The CDR3 loop reads CASSLTGSSRQAHYNEQFF. The CDR3 DNA reads TGTGCCAGCAGCTTAACGGGCTCCTCAAGACAGGCGCACTACAATGAGCAGTTCTTC.

The chain uses TRBV30 and TRBJ1-1, with 10 bases that match TRBD1. V lost 4 bases and J lost 6; bases outside the gene matches: 5. The CDR3 spans 13 residues. Germline-derived CDR1 and CDR2 are GTSNPN and SVGIG (reference sequence). The CDR3 nucleotides are TGTGCCTGGACAACCGGGACAGGGGCTGAAGCTTTCTTT. Its protein is CAWTTGTGAEAFF.

The V gene is TRBV28, the J gene TRBJ2-7; the D gene is possibly TRBD1 (5 bases). The V gene's germline CDR1 is MDHEN and CDR2 SYDVKM. This CDR3 has 12 amino acids. V was trimmed by 7 bases and J by 2 bases, leaving 9 bases between them. The CDR3, as DNA: TGTGCCAGCATAGGACACCCCTACGAGCAGTACTTC. This gives the protein CASIGHPYEQYF.

This clone is medium-sized within its sample. The V and J genes are TRBV10-3 and TRBJ1-2; tentatively, D is TRBD1 (6 bases). Trimming pared 0 bases from V and 9 bases from J, leaving 11 bases between. The germline V gene encodes CDR1 ENHRY and CDR2 SYGVKD. The CDR3 extends over 13 amino acids. The CDR3 DNA follows: TGTGCCATCAGTGAGTCCAGGGGCGCGAGCTACACCTTC. Protein product: CAISESRGASYTF.

The V gene is TRBV11-2, the J gene TRBJ1-5; tentative D call: TRBD1 (6 bases). The CDR3 covers 14 residues. Between the trimmed V and J ends, which lost 5 bases and 3 bases, there was a span of 11 bases. Germline CDR1 reads SGHAT; CDR2 reads FQNNGV. The CDR3 DNA reads TGTGCCAGCAGCATTACAGGGATCAATCAGCCCCAGCATTTT. It specifies CASSITGINQPQHF. The complete variable domain, with remaining parts taken from reference TRBV11-2 and TRBJ1-5, reads EAGVAQSPRYKIIEKRQSVAFWCNPISGHATLYWYQQILGQGPKLLIQFQNNGVVDDSQLPKDRFSAERLKGVDSTLKIQPAKLEDSAVYLCASSITGINQPQHFGDGTRLSIL.

This sequence joins TRBV6-6 and TRBJ1-6; D is unresolved. Germline V gene lookup returns CDR1 MNHNY and CDR2 SVGAGI (reference sequence). V lost 4 bases and J 7 bases, leaving 14 bases between the germline ends. This CDR3 has 15 residues. The CDR3 DNA reads TGTGCCAGCAGTTCATCACCCGGTTTAAATTCACCCCTCCACTTT. It codes for CASSSSPGLNSPLHF.

The genes are TRBV4-2 and TRBJ2-1, with D possibly matching TRBD2 (7 bases). Germline V lookup: CDR1 LGHNA, CDR2 YNFKEQ. CDR3 length: 18 residues. The ends were cut back, 1 base at V and 7 bases at J, with 23 bases in the middle. CDR3 nucleotides: TGTGCCAGCAGCCAAGGGCTGAAGGGGGGAGGGCCATCTAATGAGCAGTTCTTC. Translation: CASSQGLKGGGPSNEQFF.

V and J are TRBV6-4 and TRBJ2-3, with 8 bases fitting TRBD2. The ends lost 1 base at V and 1 base at J; junction bases unmatched: 10. The CDR3 totals 18 residues. Per germline, CDR1 MRHNA and CDR2 SNTAGT. CDR3 protein: CASSDWSSSGLRTDTQYF. CDR3 nucleotides: TGTGCCAGCAGTGACTGGTCGTCTAGCGGGTTACGCACAGATACGCAGTATTTT.

The chain employs TRBV19 and TRBJ2-1; TRBD2 aligns across 9 bases. The CDR3 totals 13 residues. Germline assignment: CDR1 LNHDA and CDR2 SQIVND (reference sequence). Germline trimming cut 4 bases from V and 9 bases from J; bases unmatched to any gene: 4. As DNA, the CDR3 is TGTGCCAGTAGTAACTGGCGGGAGGGTGAGCAGTTCTTC. It specifies CASSNWREGEQFF.

V is TRBV19 and J is TRBJ2-1; 7 nucleotides agree with TRBD2. The CDR3 loop spans 17 amino acids. The germline gives CDR1 LNHDA, CDR2 SQIVND (reference sequence). V shed 4 bases and J 0 bases; nucleotides not matched to a gene: 9. The DNA of the CDR3 is TGTGCCAGTAGTAGATCGCCGGGACTAAGCTCCTACAATGAGCAGTTCTTC. Translating it yields CASSRSPGLSSYNEQFF.

The CDR3 bases are TGTGCCAGCAGCCCACGAACAGGAGGGACTGAAGCTTTCTTT. Its translation: CASSPRTGGTEAFF. The V call is TRBV6-6, the J call TRBJ1-1; D possibly corresponds to TRBD1 (5 bases). CDR1 and CDR2 (germline): MNHNY, SVGAGI (reference sequence). V lost 6 bases and J lost 5, with 16 bases in between. The CDR3 sequence is 14 residues long.

V is TRBV19 and J is TRBJ1-2; D gene ambiguous. Between the trimmed V and J ends, which lost 2 bases and 4 bases, there was a span of 14 bases. Germline CDR1 is LNHDA and CDR2 is SQIVND (reference sequence). The CDR3 is 15 residues long. CDR3 DNA: TGTGCCAGTAGTATATCATCAGTTCCCGTCTATGGCTACACCTTC. This codes for CASSISSVPVYGYTF.

CDR3 sequence reads: CASSTSLTANTGELFF. The CDR3 bases are TGTGCCAGCAGCACCAGTCTCACAGCTAACACCGGGGAGCTGTTTTTT. This chain connects TRBV5-4 to TRBJ2-2; D ambiguous. The CDR3 sequence is 16 residues long. In germline, CDR1 is SGHNT, CDR2 YYREEE (reference sequence). V gave up 4 bases and J gave up 2 bases, with 15 bases separating them.